This T cell receptor beta chain was retrieved from a study of cytomegalovirus exposure and HLA in healthy donors. The PCR made use of 60 Vbeta and 13 Jbeta primers. This table comes from immunoSEQ multiplex PCR, and its TCRdb copy is limited to in-frame clones, with some not included. The sample holds 95,000 to 120,000 clones, 70% to 80% seen once. The sample holds a few counts of this clone. Its antigen is not identified. Study-wide findings and caveats: Immune exposure was documented only through CMV serostatus. Earlier analysis yielded a pattern in which most TCR beta V segments were productive about 87% or about 30% of the time. The majority of TCR sequences were rare, yet some public TCRs appeared in many donors.

V lost 5 bases and J lost 6; bases outside the gene matches: 8. Germline V lookup: CDR1 SEHNR, CDR2 FQNEAQ (reference sequence). The CDR3 length is 14 residues. The sequencing input was PBMCs. The gene calls are TRBV7-9 and TRBJ2-3; 7 bases align to TRBD2. The receptor was isolated from a middle-aged woman in good health and CMV-seropositive. Written as DNA, the CDR3 is TGTGCCAGCAGCCTGGGGGGGGATGTCGATACGCAGTATTTT. The encoded protein is CASSLGGDVDTQYF.